This is a list of T cell receptor beta chains from one sample in a study of T cell repertoires in cytomegalovirus infection. Their recognized antigens are unknown. TCRdb reprocessed the reads with MiXCR, giving one entry per CDR3 protein. Seen here are 900,000 to 950,000 distinct CDR3 sequences, around 31% observed once, and the top ten hold around 15%. The sequencing here drew on cultured CD8+ T cells from PBMCs, taken from culture after CMV antigen stimulation. These receptors all stem from a human donor in good health (CMV status not recorded). Some clones in this sample may be carry-over from other donors' samples. Both conserved end residues are part of each CDR3. Each record gives: CDR3 DNA, CDR3 protein, D gene, clone size, J gene, V gene. D genes are given only for firm matches. Clone size is stated in some rows and not others, as once, few, many or a class when expanded.

CDR3 DNA: TGTGCCAGCAGTTTCACTAGCGGGGGGGCCGGGGCGCAGTATTTT
CDR3 protein: CASSFTSGGAGAQYF
D gene: TRBD2
clone size: few
J gene: TRBJ2-3
V gene: TRBV27

CDR3 DNA: TGCAGTGCTAGAGTACAGTCTCGGGACAGTCAAGAGACCCAGTACTTC
CDR3 protein: CSARVQSRDSQETQYF
D gene: TRBD1
clone size: .
J gene: TRBJ2-5
V gene: TRBV20-1

CDR3 DNA: TGTGCCAGCAGCGCGACAGGGGCGAACACCGGGGAGCTGTTTTTT
CDR3 protein: CASSATGANTGELFF
D gene: TRBD1
clone size: .
J gene: TRBJ2-2
V gene: TRBV7-8

CDR3 DNA: TGTGCCAGCAGTTACCCACCGACGGGCCCTACCTCCTACGAGCAGTACTTC
CDR3 protein: CASSYPPTGPTSYEQYF
D gene: .
clone size: .
J gene: TRBJ2-7
V gene: TRBV6-6

CDR3 DNA: TGTGCCAGCAGCTTAGGATTGGGGGTAGCCGGGGAGCTGTTTTTT
CDR3 protein: CASSLGLGVAGELFF
D gene: .
clone size: many
J gene: TRBJ2-2
V gene: TRBV7-2

CDR3 DNA: TGTGCCAGCAGCTTCCTCCAGCGGGGGACCCAAGAGACCCAGTACTTC
CDR3 protein: CASSFLQRGTQETQYF
D gene: TRBD2
clone size: many
J gene: TRBJ2-5
V gene: TRBV7-8

CDR3 DNA: TGTGCCAGCAGTTTTTTAGTGGGCAGGGTCAGCAATCAGCCCCAGCATTTT
CDR3 protein: CASSFLVGRVSNQPQHF
D gene: .
clone size: .
J gene: TRBJ1-5
V gene: TRBV12-3/TRBV12-4

CDR3 DNA: TGTGCCAGTAGTATGGCCGGGGGGGCGTATAATTCACCCCTCCACTTT
CDR3 protein: CASSMAGGAYNSPLHF
D gene: .
clone size: .
J gene: TRBJ1-6
V gene: TRBV19

CDR3 DNA: TGTGCCAACAGTTCCTTGGTGAATGAGCAGTTCTTC
CDR3 protein: CANSSLVNEQFF
D gene: .
clone size: once
J gene: TRBJ2-1
V gene: TRBV6-1

CDR3 DNA: TGTGCCAGCAGCCCCTGGCTGCCGGACGAAGCTTTCTTT
CDR3 protein: CASSPWLPDEAFF
D gene: .
clone size: few
J gene: TRBJ1-1
V gene: TRBV27

CDR3 DNA: TGTGCCAGCAGTAAGGACGCCCTCTCATCCGATGAGCAGTTCTTC
CDR3 protein: CASSKDALSSDEQFF
D gene: .
clone size: many
J gene: TRBJ2-1
V gene: TRBV28

CDR3 DNA: TGTGCCAGTAGCTTGACAGGGAACAATCAGCCCCAGCATTTT
CDR3 protein: CASSLTGNNQPQHF
D gene: TRBD1
clone size: few
J gene: TRBJ1-5
V gene: TRBV19

CDR3 DNA: TGTGCCAGCAGTTTCGAATTGACAGGGGGCAAGCACGAGCAGTACTTC
CDR3 protein: CASSFELTGGKHEQYF
D gene: TRBD1
clone size: few
J gene: TRBJ2-7
V gene: TRBV7-6

CDR3 DNA: TGTGCCAGCAGCTTTCGCGGATGGGGGAACACAGATACGCAGTATTTT
CDR3 protein: CASSFRGWGNTDTQYF
D gene: .
clone size: few
J gene: TRBJ2-3
V gene: TRBV5-8

CDR3 DNA: TGTGCCAGCAGCTTAGCGGCCAGGGCTAACACCGGGGAGCTGTTTTTT
CDR3 protein: CASSLAARANTGELFF
D gene: .
clone size: few
J gene: TRBJ2-2
V gene: TRBV7-8

CDR3 DNA: TGTGCCAGCACCTTTTCCCCGTGGTTGTTAGAAAATGAGCAGTTCTTC
CDR3 protein: CASTFSPWLLENEQFF
D gene: .
clone size: many
J gene: TRBJ2-1
V gene: TRBV6-1

CDR3 DNA: TGTGCCAGCACCGTCCCAGGGTTGAATGAAAAACTGTTTTTT
CDR3 protein: CASTVPGLNEKLFF
D gene: .
clone size: .
J gene: TRBJ1-4
V gene: TRBV7-9

CDR3 DNA: TGTGCCAGCAGTCCCCTTTGGGGCCAATTCAATGAGCAGTTCTTC
CDR3 protein: CASSPLWGQFNEQFF
D gene: .
clone size: few
J gene: TRBJ2-1
V gene: TRBV27

CDR3 DNA: TGTGCCAGCAGCTGGACAGACCCTAACACCGGGGAGCTGTTTTTT
CDR3 protein: CASSWTDPNTGELFF
D gene: .
clone size: .
J gene: TRBJ2-2
V gene: TRBV7-6

CDR3 DNA: TGCAGTGCCCCGTGGGGGGGTTCCTACGAGCAGTACTTC
CDR3 protein: CSAPWGGSYEQYF
D gene: TRBD2
clone size: .
J gene: TRBJ2-7
V gene: TRBV20-1

CDR3 DNA: TGTGCCAGCAGTGAAGGGGACGGCTACGAGCAGTACTTC
CDR3 protein: CASSEGDGYEQYF
D gene: .
clone size: .
J gene: TRBJ2-7
V gene: TRBV6-4

CDR3 DNA: TGTGCCAGCAGCTTAGTAAGGGAGGTGGATGAGCAGTTCTTC
CDR3 protein: CASSLVREVDEQFF
D gene: .
clone size: few
J gene: TRBJ2-1
V gene: TRBV7-9

CDR3 DNA: TGCGCCAGCAGCCCGGAGAGTGAAAAACTGTTTTTT
CDR3 protein: CASSPESEKLFF
D gene: .
clone size: few
J gene: TRBJ1-4
V gene: TRBV4-1

CDR3 DNA: TGTGCCATCCGGATAGGGATCACTGAAGCTTTCTTT
CDR3 protein: CAIRIGITEAFF
D gene: .
clone size: .
J gene: TRBJ1-1
V gene: TRBV10-3

CDR3 DNA: TGTGCCAGCAGCTTACCCCGGGGGGTAGAAGAGACCCAGTACTTC
CDR3 protein: CASSLPRGVEETQYF
D gene: TRBD2
clone size: .
J gene: TRBJ2-5
V gene: TRBV7-2

CDR3 DNA: TGTGCCAGCAGCCTCCCGGGACCGATCTCTGGAAACACCATATATTTT
CDR3 protein: CASSLPGPISGNTIYF
D gene: .
clone size: few
J gene: TRBJ1-3
V gene: TRBV7-6